The 23 T cell receptor beta chains below were found in one sample sequenced in a study of tumor-infiltrating lymphocytes in primary liver carcinoma. A primer matching the constant region was used to make TCR beta cDNA from around 550 ng of total RNA. Three rounds of nested multiplex PCR with slightly modified ARM-PCR produced TCR beta libraries. In the first two PCR rounds, TRBV1-TRBV30 forward primers were paired with a C-beta reverse primer, and each round lasted roughly 9 cycles. TCRdb analysed the multiplex PCR reads with MiXCR anew, one entry per CDR3 protein. This sample has tens of thousands of distinct CDR3 sequences; about 73% occur once, and the top ten carry 40% to 50%. Both RNA and DNA were isolated together from approximately 20-30 mg of bulk tissue that had not been sorted. The sequenced material came from liver tumor tissue from sampling region 3. Subset reported: tumor region T3, left-lateral pole. The source is a middle-aged man with primary liver carcinoma and hepatitis B virus infection.

A note on this clonotype: The CDR3 carries no conserved terminal phenylalanine or tryptophan, so it likely arises from a read error. The V gene is TRBV4-2, the J gene TRBJ2-7; 16 bases are a match to TRBD2. The germline V gene has CDR1 LGHNA and CDR2 YNFKEQ. Trimming took 7 bases from V and 5 from J; bases not matched to a gene: 14. This CDR3 is built from 18 residues. In DNA form, the CDR3 reads TGTGCCAGCAATGGAAGACCGGGACTAGCGGGAGGGCCACACGAGCAGTACTAC. The encoded protein is CASNGRPGLAGGPHEQYY.

As to this clonotype: A much larger clone lies a single base off, so this may be a read error. This sequence joins TRBV28 and TRBJ2-3, with D perhaps being TRBD1 or TRBD2 (5 bases each). Germline V gene data show CDR1 as MDHEN and CDR2 as SYDVKM. The CDR3 has 14 residues. CDR3 nucleotide sequence: TGTGCCAGCCGGGACCAACTTACCACAGATATGCAGTATTTT. It is translated as CASRDQLTTDMQYF.

Relative to its sample, this clonotype is medium-sized. The chain recombines TRBV12-3 or TRBV12-4 with TRBJ2-2, with no clear D. V was cut by 6 bases and J by 4 bases, with 9 bases left in between. The CDR3 has 13 amino acids. The DNA of the CDR3 is TGTGCCAGCAGCGGCTACTCCACCGGGGAGCTGTTTTTT. Its protein product is CASSGYSTGELFF.

Comment on this clonotype: At one end the junction does not follow the germline gene, possibly because of a read error. The gene calls are TRBV12-3 or TRBV12-4 and TRBJ2-7; D gene ambiguous. The CDR3 runs 16 residues. CDR3 DNA sequence: TGTGCCGGCAGTTTAATAGGCTCCGGTATCTCATACGAGCAGTACTTC. Translation gives CAGSLIGSGISYEQYF.

Remarks on this clonotype: A read error may produce the germline difference seen at one junction end. This sequence joins TRBV5-4 and TRBJ2-1, with D tentatively TRBD1 (5 bases). Germline lookup yields CDR1 SGHNT and CDR2 YYREEE (reference sequence). The CDR3 has 14 amino acids. The CDR3 sequence: CANSLEGREGEQFF. CDR3 sequence (DNA): TGTGCCAACAGCTTGGAAGGCAGGGAAGGAGAGCAGTTCTTC. The full variable domain, rest sourced from reference TRBV5-4 and TRBJ2-1, is ETGVTQSPTHLIKTRGQQVTLRCSSQSGHNTVSWYQQALGQGPQFIFQYYREEENGRGNFPPRFSGLQFPNYSSELNVNALELDDSALYLCANSLEGREGEQFFGPGTRLTVL.

Comment on this clonotype: One junction end disagrees with the germline gene, perhaps due to a read error. This chain links TRBV30 with TRBJ1-1, with TRBD1 identical over 7 bases. The CDR3 is made up of 14 amino acids. Germline lookup yields CDR1 GTSNPN and CDR2 SVGIG (reference sequence). The CDR3 DNA reads TGTGCCTGGAGTGTACAGGGGATAACCACTGAAACTTTCTTC. Its translation is CAWSVQGITTETFF.

In this sample, this clonotype turned up a few times. Possible read error: a much larger clone is one base away. CDR3 protein: CASSFSGGAVTQYF. CDR3 DNA: TGTGCCAGCAGCTTTAGCGGGGGGGCGGTGACCCAGTACTTC. V is TRBV11-3 and J is TRBJ2-5; 11 bases line up with TRBD2. The CDR3 has 14 residues. After removal of 3 bases from V and 7 bases from J, the junction contained 4 bases not matched to a gene. The germline V gene encodes CDR1 SGHNT and CDR2 YENEEA.

This clonotype was seen at least ten times. The chain uses TRBV28 and TRBJ2-2; D possibly uses TRBD1 or TRBD2 (6 bases each). V was pared by 8 bases and J by 6 bases, with 16 bases between. Germline values: CDR1 MDHEN, CDR2 SYDVKM. The length of the CDR3 is 14 residues. DNA of the CDR3: TGTGCCAGCCTTAGGGGGGCTCGGTCCGGGGAGCTGTTTTTT. Its protein is CASLRGARSGELFF.

V usage is TRBV28 and J usage is TRBJ2-7; possibly TRBD2 for D (6 bases). Germline values: CDR1 MDHEN, CDR2 SYDVKM. Trimming took off 3 bases at V and 1 base at J, with 13 bases between the two ends. The CDR3 sequence is 15 residues long. CDR3 residues: CASSLAGHISYEQYF. CDR3 bases: TGTGCCAGCAGTTTGGCGGGGCATATTTCCTACGAGCAGTACTTC.

The rearrangement links TRBV6-5 to TRBJ2-2; tentative D call: TRBD1 (5 bases). The CDR3 sequence is 14 residues long. The V end lost 9 bases, the J end lost 4 bases, and 15 bases lay between the germline ends. Germline assignment: CDR1 MNHEY and CDR2 SVGAGI. CDR3 sequence: CARKDIRSTGELFF. CDR3 DNA sequence: TGTGCCAGAAAGGACATAAGGAGCACCGGGGAGCTGTTTTTT.

On this clonotype: The missing conserved phenylalanine or tryptophan at the end of this CDR3 makes a read error likely. It is unclear where the CDR3 begins or ends on the DNA, so no DNA is shown, and the CDR3 is as TCRdb lists it. The CDR3: CAWSVRTSGPNTGEPFL. The chain links TRBV30 to TRBJ2-2; the D call in the table, TRBD2, was not verified against the DNA. The CDR3 region is 17 residues in length, termini included. From germline, CDR1 is GTSNPN and CDR2 SVGIG (reference sequence).

This clonotype has more than one count but fewer than ten. The conserved final phenylalanine or tryptophan is absent from the CDR3, which likely points to a read error. The chain carries TRBV29-1 and TRBJ2-1; D ambiguous. CDR1 and CDR2 from the germline V gene are SQVTM and ANQGSEA. The CDR3 covers 10 residues. In DNA form, the CDR3 reads TGCAGTGTTTACCGCAATGAGCAGTTCTTG. Amino acid sequence: CSVYRNEQFL.

A note on this clonotype: Given the absence of the conserved phenylalanine or tryptophan at the CDR3 end, a read error is likely. Because the CDR3's place on the DNA is in doubt, the DNA is left out and the CDR3 is given as listed by TCRdb. CDR3 sequence: CASSQGDRNHGYTL. The rearrangement links TRBV4-1 to TRBJ1-2; the table's D call of TRBD1 was not tested on the DNA. The CDR3 length equals 14 residues, ends included. Germline CDR1 MGHRA, CDR2 YSYEKL.

This rearrangement joins TRBV30 to TRBJ1-1; D is unclear. V was clipped by 3 bases and J by 1 base, with 6 bases between them. CDR1 GTSNPN and CDR2 SVGIG come from the germline V gene (reference sequence). This CDR3 contains 12 residues. CDR3 region: CAWRLGNTEAFF. The CDR3 DNA reads as TGTGCCTGGAGACTGGGGAACACTGAAGCTTTCTTT.

About this clonotype itself: At one of its ends the junction is not consistent with the germline gene, which may arise from a read error. The rearrangement joins TRBV4-1 to TRBJ2-7; 9 positions agree with TRBD1. This CDR3 has 16 amino acids. The germline CDR1 and CDR2 sequences are MGHRA and YSYEKL. The CDR3 sequence is CASSQEVGTGKYVQYF. Here the CDR3 DNA reads TGCGCCAGTAGCCAAGAAGTAGGGACAGGGAAGTACGTGCAGTACTTC.

Of note for this clonotype: An end of the junction does not agree with germline; a read error may underlie this. J is TRBJ2-1 and V is TRBV12-3 or TRBV12-4; weak D call: TRBD2 (6 bases). The CDR3 has 15 amino acids. The CDR3, as DNA: TGTGCCAGCATCTTAGCGGACGCGTCCTACAATGAGCATTTCTTC. Its translation is CASILADASYNEHFF.

A note on this clonotype: It may be a read error: a sequence one base away is much more abundant. This CDR3 is missing its conserved last phenylalanine or tryptophan, likely due to a read error. J is TRBJ2-7 and V is TRBV13; D is undetermined. CDR1 and CDR2 (germline): PRHDT, FYEKMQ (reference sequence). V was shortened by 1 base and J by 5 bases, with 6 bases between the two germline ends. The length of the CDR3 is 12 residues. The CDR3 region is CASSLELDEQYL. The CDR3 bases are TGTGCCAGCAGCTTAGAGCTCGACGAGCAGTACCTC.

V and J are TRBV30 and TRBJ2-7; tentative D call: TRBD2 (6 bases). From germline, CDR1 is GTSNPN and CDR2 SVGIG (reference sequence). V shed 2 bases and J shed 2 bases, with 13 bases lying between them. CDR3 size: 14 residues. This CDR3 reads CAWSFGGNPYEQYF. CDR3 sequence (DNA): TGTGCCTGGAGTTTTGGGGGGAATCCCTACGAGCAGTACTTC. Together with reference TRBV30 and TRBJ2-7, the CDR3 gives the full variable domain: SQTIHQWPATLVQPVGSPLSLECTVEGTSNPNLYWYRQAAGRGLQLLFYSVGIGQISSEVPQNLSASRPQDRQFILSSKKLLLSDSGFYLCAWSFGGNPYEQYFGPGTRLTVT.

The chain couples TRBV4-3 to TRBJ2-7; D remains unclear. CDR3 size: 14 residues. V was clipped by 0 bases and J by 13 bases, with 19 bases between them. In germline, CDR1 is LGHNA, CDR2 YSLEER. The CDR3 DNA sequence: TGCGCCAGCAGCCAAGAAAGCTCCACCCACGGGCAATACTTC. Residues: CASSQESSTHGQYF.

A remark on this clonotype: At one boundary the junction diverges from the germline segment, which might be a read error. V is TRBV5-6 and J is TRBJ2-1; 7 bases fit TRBD1. Germline CDR1 is SGHDT and CDR2 is YYEEEE. This CDR3 spans 17 amino acids. CDR3 residues: CASSLGNRGGSYNEQFF. The CDR3 DNA reads TGTGCCAGCAGCTTGGGAAACAGGGGCGGCTCCTACAATGAGCAGTTCTTT. Full variable domain (outside the CDR3, taken from reference TRBV5-6 and TRBJ2-1): DAGVTQSPTHLIKTRGQQVTLRCSPKSGHDTVSWYQQALGQGPQFIFQYYEEEERQRGNFPDRFSGHQFPNYSSELNVNALLLGDSALYLCASSLGNRGGSYNEQFFGPGTRLTVL.

This clonotype was seen just once. A junction end diverges from the germline sequence, so it may reflect a read error. The chain carries TRBV6-5 and TRBJ2-3; D is perhaps TRBD2 (6 bases). Germline loops: CDR1 MNHEY, CDR2 SVGAGI. The CDR3 has 15 residues. In nucleotides, the CDR3 is TGTGCCAGCAGTTACGCGGGGCTAAGTATAGATACGCTGTATTTT. Its translation is CASSYAGLSIDTLYF.

There are a few counts of this clonotype. The chain couples TRBV5-4 to TRBJ2-3, with a weak D call TRBD2 (6 bases). The V and J ends lost 4 bases and 6 bases respectively, with 21 bases between them. This CDR3 region has 16 residues. From germline, CDR1 is SGHNT and CDR2 YYREEE (reference sequence). The CDR3 coding sequence is TGTGCCAGCAGCCCTCCTACCGGGACTTTCTCTGATACGCAGTATTTT. Translation gives CASSPPTGTFSDTQYF.

This clonotype appeared a single time. The junction departs from germline at one end; a sequencing error may be responsible. This chain connects TRBV11-2 to TRBJ2-2, with D possibly TRBD2 on 5 matching bases. The CDR3 consists of 15 residues. The germline gives CDR1 SGHAT, CDR2 FQNNGV. The CDR3 loop is CASSLPGSNTGELFF. The CDR3 nucleotides are TGTGCCAGCAGCCTTCCGGGATCGAACACCGGGGAGCTCTTTTTT. The full variable domain, completed using reference TRBV11-2 and TRBJ2-2, is EAGVAQSPRYKIIEKRQSVAFWCNPISGHATLYWYQQILGQGPKLLIQFQNNGVVDDSQLPKDRFSAERLKGVDSTLKIQPAKLEDSAVYLCASSLPGSNTGELFFGEGSRLTVL.